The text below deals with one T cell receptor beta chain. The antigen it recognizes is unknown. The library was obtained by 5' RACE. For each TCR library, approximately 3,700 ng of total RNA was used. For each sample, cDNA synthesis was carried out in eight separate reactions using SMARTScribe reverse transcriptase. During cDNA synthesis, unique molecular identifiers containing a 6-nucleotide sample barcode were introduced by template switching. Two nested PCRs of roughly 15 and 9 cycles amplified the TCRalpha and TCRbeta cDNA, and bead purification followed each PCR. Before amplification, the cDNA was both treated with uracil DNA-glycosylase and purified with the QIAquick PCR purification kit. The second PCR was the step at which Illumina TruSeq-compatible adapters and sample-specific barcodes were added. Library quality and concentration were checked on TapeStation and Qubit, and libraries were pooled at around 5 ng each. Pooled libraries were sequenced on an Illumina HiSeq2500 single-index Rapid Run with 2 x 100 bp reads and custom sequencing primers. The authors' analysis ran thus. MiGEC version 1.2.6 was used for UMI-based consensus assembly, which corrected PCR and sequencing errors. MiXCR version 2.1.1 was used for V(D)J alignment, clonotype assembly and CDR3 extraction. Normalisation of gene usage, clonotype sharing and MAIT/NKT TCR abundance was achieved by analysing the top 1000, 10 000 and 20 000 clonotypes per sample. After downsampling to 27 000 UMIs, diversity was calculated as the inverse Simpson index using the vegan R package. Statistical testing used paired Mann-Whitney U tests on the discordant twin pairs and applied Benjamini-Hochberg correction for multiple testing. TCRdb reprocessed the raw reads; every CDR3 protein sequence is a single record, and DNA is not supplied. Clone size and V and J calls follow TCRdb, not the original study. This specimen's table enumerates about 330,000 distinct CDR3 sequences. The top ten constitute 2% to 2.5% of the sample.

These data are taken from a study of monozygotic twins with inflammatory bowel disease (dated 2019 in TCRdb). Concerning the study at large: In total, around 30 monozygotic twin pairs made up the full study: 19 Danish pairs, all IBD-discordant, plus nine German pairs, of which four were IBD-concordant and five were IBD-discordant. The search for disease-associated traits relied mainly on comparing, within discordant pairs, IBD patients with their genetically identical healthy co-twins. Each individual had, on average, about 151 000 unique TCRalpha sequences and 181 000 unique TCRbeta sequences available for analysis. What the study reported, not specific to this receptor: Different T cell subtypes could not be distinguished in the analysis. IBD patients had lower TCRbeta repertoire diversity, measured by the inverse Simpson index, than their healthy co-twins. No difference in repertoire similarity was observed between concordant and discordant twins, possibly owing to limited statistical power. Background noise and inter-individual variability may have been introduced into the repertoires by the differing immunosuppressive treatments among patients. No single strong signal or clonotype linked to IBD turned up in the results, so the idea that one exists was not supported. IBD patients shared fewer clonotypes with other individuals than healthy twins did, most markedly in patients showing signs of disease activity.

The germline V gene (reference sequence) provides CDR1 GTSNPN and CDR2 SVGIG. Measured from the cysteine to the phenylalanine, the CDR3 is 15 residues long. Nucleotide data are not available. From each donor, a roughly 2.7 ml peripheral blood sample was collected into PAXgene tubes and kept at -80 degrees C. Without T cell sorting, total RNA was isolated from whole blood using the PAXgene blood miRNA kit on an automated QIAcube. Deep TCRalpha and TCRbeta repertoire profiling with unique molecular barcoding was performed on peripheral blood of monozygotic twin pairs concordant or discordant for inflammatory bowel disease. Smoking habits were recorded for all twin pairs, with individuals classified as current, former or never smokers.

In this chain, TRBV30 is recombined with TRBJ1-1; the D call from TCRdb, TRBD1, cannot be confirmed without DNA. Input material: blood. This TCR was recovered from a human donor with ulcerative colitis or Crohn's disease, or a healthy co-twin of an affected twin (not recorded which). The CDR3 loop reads CARNWGTGPNTEAFF.